One and the same sample provided the 15 T cell receptor beta chains below, sequenced in a study of T cell clones after liver transplantation. Here immunoSEQ multiplex PCR was the method, and the copy in TCRdb shows in-frame clones only, minus some. The sample lists 12,000 to 15,000 clones, over 90% occurring once. The material was CD8+ T cells from blood, obtained before liver transplant. These receptors all come from a human donor who received a liver transplant.

The genes are TRBV2 and TRBJ2-1; D gene ambiguous. Deletions cut 2 bases from V and 2 bases from J, with 13 bases between. This CDR3 comprises 16 residues. The V gene's germline CDR1 is SNHLY and CDR2 FYNNEI. The CDR3 reads CASSESTFFTYNEQFF. The CDR3 DNA is TGTGCCAGCAGTGAATCCACCTTTTTCACCTACAATGAGCAGTTCTTC.

The chain couples TRBV9 to TRBJ2-7; D perhaps matches TRBD1 (6 bases). CDR3 length: 14 amino acids. Germline lookup yields CDR1 SGDLS and CDR2 YYNGEE. Between the trimmed V and J ends, which lost 3 bases and 5 bases, there was a span of 15 bases. The CDR3 sequence: CASSDQGIGNEQYF. Written as DNA, the CDR3 is TGTGCCAGCAGCGATCAGGGGATTGGGAACGAGCAGTACTTC. Filled out from reference TRBV9 and TRBJ2-7, the complete variable domain reads DSGVTQTPKHLITATGQRVTLRCSPRSGDLSVYWYQQSLDQGLQFLIQYYNGEERAKGNILERFSAQQFPDLHSELNLSSLELGDSALYFCASSDQGIGNEQYFGPGTRLTVT.

The rearrangement links TRBV11-2 to TRBJ2-3; 9 bases map to TRBD2. This CDR3 comprises 17 residues. Germline CDR1 and CDR2: SGHAT and FQNNGV. V shed 3 bases and J 3 bases; nucleotides not matched to a gene: 10. The CDR3 DNA follows: TGTGCCAGCAGCTTTGCCCTAGCGGGGTGGGGGACAGATACGCAGTATTTT. This encodes CASSFALAGWGTDTQYF.

The chain employs TRBV29-1 and TRBJ2-7; 9 bases align to TRBD2. Per germline, CDR1 SQVTM and CDR2 ANQGSEA. The V gene end was trimmed by 3 bases and the J gene end by 0 bases; junction bases not matched to a gene: 3. This CDR3 comprises 14 residues. This CDR3 is CSVEASGNSYEQYF. DNA for the CDR3: TGCAGCGTTGAGGCTAGCGGGAACTCCTACGAGCAGTACTTC.

V gene TRBV11-2 combines with J gene TRBJ2-1, with D maybe TRBD1 (7 bases). This CDR3 has 15 residues. Per the germline V gene, CDR1 is SGHAT and CDR2 is FQNNGV. The ends were cut back, 3 bases at V and 5 bases at J, with 14 bases in the middle. Here the CDR3 reads CASSFTGDSNNEQFF. CDR3 coding DNA: TGTGCCAGCAGCTTTACGGGGGACAGCAACAATGAGCAGTTCTTC.

A single count supports this clone. V is TRBV7-8 and J is TRBJ2-1, with 15 bases matching TRBD2. Germline CDR1 reads SGHVS; CDR2 reads FQNEAQ. V lost 3 bases to trimming and J lost 0 bases; unmatched junction nucleotides: 6. This CDR3 spans 19 amino acids. The CDR3 nucleotides are TGTGCCAGCAGCTTCGGACTAGCGGGAGGGCTGAGCTCCTACAATGAGCAGTTCTTC. This encodes CASSFGLAGGLSSYNEQFF.

This clone was recorded once. The chain has TRBV27 and TRBJ2-1; D perhaps matches TRBD1 (7 bases). Trimming left V 6 bases short and J 6 bases short, with 12 bases between. Germline lookup yields CDR1 MNHEY and CDR2 SMNVEV (reference sequence). The CDR3 is 13 residues long. In DNA form, the CDR3 reads TGTGCCAGCAGGTACCAGGGGGGCAATGAGCAGTTCTTC. Translated, it gives CASRYQGGNEQFF.

This chain connects TRBV5-6 to TRBJ2-7; possibly TRBD1 for D (5 bases). V lost 0 bases, J lost 2 bases, and 9 bases lay in between. Germline loops: CDR1 SGHDT, CDR2 YYEEEE. CDR3 length: 14 amino acids. The CDR3 region is CASSLVRGPYEQYF. DNA for the CDR3: TGTGCCAGCAGCTTGGTAAGGGGTCCCTACGAGCAGTACTTC. The full variable domain, completed using reference TRBV5-6 and TRBJ2-7, is DAGVTQSPTHLIKTRGQQVTLRCSPKSGHDTVSWYQQALGQGPQFIFQYYEEEERQRGNFPDRFSGHQFPNYSSELNVNALLLGDSALYLCASSLVRGPYEQYFGPGTRLTVT.

The J gene is TRBJ2-3, the V gene TRBV19; D not certain. Germline V gene data show CDR1 as LNHDA and CDR2 as SQIVND (reference sequence). V was cut by 6 bases and J by 0 bases, with 7 bases left in between. The length of the CDR3 is 13 residues. The CDR3 bases are TGTGCCAGTAGCCAAACAAGCACAGATACGCAGTATTTT. Translation: CASSQTSTDTQYF.

The J gene is TRBJ2-1, the V gene TRBV18, with TRBD2 matching 15 bases. Germline-derived CDR1 and CDR2 are KGHSH and LQKENI. The CDR3 totals 17 residues. The V gene end was trimmed by 6 bases and the J gene end by 7 bases; junction bases not matched to a gene: 10. This chain's CDR3 is CASSTWTSGRDGNEQFF. In DNA, the CDR3 is TGTGCCAGCTCCACATGGACTAGCGGGAGGGATGGGAATGAGCAGTTCTTC.

This clone has a single count. The chain recombines TRBV6-1 with TRBJ2-2, with 7 bases fitting TRBD2. Germline CDR1 and CDR2: MNHNS and SASEGT. CDR3 length: 15 residues. V shed 7 bases and J 0 bases; nucleotides not matched to a gene: 5. CDR3 in amino acids: CASTELASNTGELFF. The CDR3, as DNA: TGTGCCAGCACCGAACTAGCGTCGAACACCGGGGAGCTGTTTTTT.

In nucleotides, the CDR3 is TGTGCCAGCAGTGATGGGATCGGGGAGCTGTTTTTT. The encoded protein is CASSDGIGELFF. This sequence joins TRBV6-1 and TRBJ2-2; the D is unclear. The V end was cut by 3 bases, the J end by 7 bases, with 6 bases between. Germline loops: CDR1 MNHNS, CDR2 SASEGT. The CDR3 covers 12 residues.

V is TRBV4-1 and J is TRBJ2-1, with TRBD2 matching over 8 bases. V shed 4 bases, J shed 7 bases, and the junction held 3 bases outside the gene matches. The CDR3 totals 13 residues. Germline lookup yields CDR1 MGHRA and CDR2 YSYEKL. CDR3 nucleotide sequence: TGCGCCAGCAGCCCGGGACTAGTTAATGAGCAGTTCTTC. This translates into CASSPGLVNEQFF.

The genes are TRBV5-1 and TRBJ1-1; 9 nucleotides line up with TRBD1. V trimming: 2 bases; J trimming: 4 bases; junction bases outside the gene matches: 6. The CDR3 has 15 amino acids. CDR1 and CDR2 (germline): SGHRS, YFSETQ. The CDR3 coding sequence is TGCGCCAGCAGCTTCGATTTGACAGGGGGCACTGAAGCTTTCTTT. Translating it yields CASSFDLTGGTEAFF.

The chain combines TRBV11-2 with TRBJ2-1; 10 nucleotides agree with TRBD2. CDR3 size: 18 residues. The trim removed 0 bases at V and 2 bases at J, leaving 7 bases unmatched. CDR1 and CDR2 (germline): SGHAT, FQNNGV. CDR3 sequence: CASSLEEVSGRAYNEQFF. The CDR3 region has the DNA TGTGCCAGCAGCTTAGAAGAGGTGAGCGGGAGGGCCTACAATGAGCAGTTCTTC.